A single sample gave rise to the 25 T cell receptor beta chains below, sequenced in a study of blood T cell repertoires in COVID-19. TCRdb keeps only in-frame clones here, not all; method: immunoSEQ multiplex PCR. The repertoire holds 350,000 to 500,000 clones, with nearly 90% as singletons. The sequencing input was PBMCs or T cells enriched from blood (not recorded which). The receptor set was obtained from a woman under 30 who had been exposed to COVID-19.

This clone was observed a few times. The gene calls are TRBV10-3 and TRBJ2-7; TRBD2 matches 7 bases. The V and J ends lost 0 bases and 7 bases, in that order; junction bases with no gene match: 9. CDR3 length: 15 residues. Germline-derived CDR1 and CDR2 are ENHRY and SYGVKD. The CDR3 DNA reads TGTGCCATCAGTGAGTCGAGCGGGGCCGCTATTGAGCAGTACTTC. Translated, it gives CAISESSGAAIEQYF.

The genes are TRBV27 and TRBJ1-6; 9 nucleotides align to TRBD1. The germline CDR1 and CDR2 sequences are MNHEY and SMNVEV (reference sequence). There are 14 residues in the CDR3. J lost 7 bases, V lost 6 bases, and 4 bases had no gene match. The CDR3 reads CASSPGTGNSPLHF. As DNA, the CDR3 is TGTGCCAGCAGCCCCGGGACAGGGAATTCACCCCTCCACTTT.

The V and J genes are TRBV27 and TRBJ2-7; TRBD1 is a possible D gene (6 bases). Between the trimmed V and J ends, which lost 7 bases and 1 base, there was a span of 11 bases. This CDR3 spans 13 amino acids. CDR1 is MNHEY, CDR2 SMNVEV, per germline (reference sequence). In nucleotides, the CDR3 is TGTGCCAGCAATGCCAGGGGTTCCTACGAGCAGTACTTC. It encodes CASNARGSYEQYF.

V gene TRBV7-6 combines with J gene TRBJ2-3, with D uncertain. Per germline, CDR1 SGHVS and CDR2 FNYEAQ. Trimming cost V 1 base and J 1 base, with 9 bases left between them. CDR3 size: 15 residues. The CDR3 bases are TGTGCCAGCAGCTTAGTCGTTAGTGGCACAGATACGCAGTATTTT. The encoded protein is CASSLVVSGTDTQYF.

The chain uses TRBV15 and TRBJ1-3, with D possibly matching TRBD1 (6 bases). Germline values: CDR1 LNHNV, CDR2 YYDKDF (reference sequence). CDR3 length equals 15 residues. V lost 0 bases and J lost 4, with 10 bases in between. The CDR3: CATSRDSGAGNTIYF. CDR3 in DNA: TGTGCCACCAGCAGAGATTCAGGGGCGGGAAACACCATATATTTT.

The rearrangement joins TRBV11-2 to TRBJ2-6, with D possibly matching TRBD1 (6 bases). V was trimmed by 10 bases and J by 3 bases, leaving 10 bases between them. The CDR3 contains 13 residues. Per the germline V gene, CDR1 is SGHAT and CDR2 is FQNNGV. This CDR3 is CATQGYGANVLTF. The CDR3 nucleotides read TGTGCCACACAGGGTTATGGGGCCAACGTCCTGACTTTC.

The chain carries TRBV5-1 and TRBJ1-5; D is perhaps TRBD1 (5 bases). CDR3 length: 15 amino acids. The V and J ends lost 0 bases and 1 base respectively, with 8 bases between them. Germline V gene sequence: CDR1 SGHRS, CDR2 YFSETQ. Here the CDR3 DNA reads TGCGCCAGCAGCTTGGCTGGGGGGAGCAATCAGCCCCAGCATTTT. Protein sequence: CASSLAGGSNQPQHF.

The rearrangement links TRBV4-1 to TRBJ1-1, with D unclear. V lost 3 bases and J 6 bases, leaving 11 bases between the germline ends. CDR1 and CDR2 from the germline V gene are MGHRA and YSYEKL. The length of the CDR3 is 13 residues. CDR3 coding DNA: TGCGCCAGCAGCCAGGCTACAGCGGCTGAAGCTTTCTTT. Amino acids: CASSQATAAEAFF.

The CDR3 coding sequence is TGTGCCAGCAGCCAAGCCCCAGGGGGGACATTGGGTGAGCAGTTCTTC. The encoded protein is CASSQAPGGTLGEQFF. The chain uses TRBV3-1 (or the pseudogene TRBV3-2) and TRBJ2-1; TRBD1 might be the D (7 bases). Per germline, CDR1 LGHDT and CDR2 YNNKEL (reference sequence). This CDR3 is built from 16 residues. Trimming left V 1 base short and J 9 bases short, with 19 bases between.

The chain is built from TRBV28 and TRBJ2-1; 7 positions agree with TRBD2. V was pared by 6 bases and J by 1 base, with 9 bases of the junction left unmatched. The CDR3 has 16 amino acids. Germline V gives CDR1 MDHEN, CDR2 SYDVKM. CDR3 protein: CASSPGSSGSYNEQFF. The CDR3 region has the DNA TGTGCCAGCAGCCCTGGGTCTAGCGGTTCCTACAATGAGCAGTTCTTC.

The chain links TRBV2 to TRBJ1-5; tentatively, D is TRBD1 (5 bases). Trimming took 7 bases from V and 11 from J, leaving 18 bases between them. Germline V lookup: CDR1 SNHLY, CDR2 FYNNEI. The CDR3 totals 13 residues. For the CDR3, the DNA is TGTGCCAGCAAACTCGGGACTGCCCGAGCCCAGCATTTT. Translated, it gives CASKLGTARAQHF. The entire variable domain, with the rest obtained from reference TRBV2 and TRBJ1-5, is as follows: EPEVTQTPSHQVTQMGQEVILRCVPISNHLYFYWYRQILGQKVEFLVSFYNNEISEKSEIFDDQFSVERPDGSNFTLKIRSTKLEDSAMYFCASKLGTARAQHFGDGTRLSIL.

The V call is TRBV5-1, the J call TRBJ2-5; 8 nucleotides align to TRBD1. Germline V CDR1 and CDR2: SGHRS, YFSETQ. This CDR3 region has 13 residues. J lost 5 bases, V lost 4 bases, and 4 bases had no gene match. In DNA, the CDR3 is TGCGCCAGCAGCCATGGGGACAGGGAGACCCAGTACTTC. Protein sequence: CASSHGDRETQYF.

V gene TRBV7-2 combines with J gene TRBJ1-4; D uncertain. This CDR3 is built from 15 residues. Germline CDR1 and CDR2: SGHTA and FQGNSA. Trimming removed 5 bases at V and 0 bases at J, with 10 bases between. CDR3 in DNA: TGTGCCAGCAGCCGTGGACTCGCAACTAATGAAAAACTGTTTTTT. This encodes CASSRGLATNEKLFF. The full variable domain, completed using reference TRBV7-2 and TRBJ1-4, is GAGVSQSPSNKVTEKGKDVELRCDPISGHTALYWYRQSLGQGLEFLIYFQGNSAPDKSGLPSDRFSAERTGGSVSTLTIQRTQQEDSAVYLCASSRGLATNEKLFFGSGTQLSVL.

The chain links TRBV3-1 (or the pseudogene TRBV3-2) to TRBJ2-7; TRBD1 might be the D (5 bases). Germline loops: CDR1 LGHDT, CDR2 YNNKEL (reference sequence). There are 13 residues in the CDR3. V was cut by 2 bases and J by 5 bases, with 10 bases left in between. In DNA form, the CDR3 reads TGTGCCAGCAGCCAATCCCTCAGGGACGAGCAGTACTTC. This encodes CASSQSLRDEQYF.

The chain couples TRBV28 to TRBJ2-2; TRBD2 is a possible D gene (5 bases). Trimming took off 5 bases at V and 8 bases at J, with 12 bases between the two ends. This CDR3 contains 13 residues. In germline, CDR1 is MDHEN, CDR2 SYDVKM. The CDR3 sequence: CASSLPQRGELFF. In DNA form, the CDR3 reads TGTGCCAGCAGTCTACCGCAGCGGGGGGAGCTGTTTTTT.

As DNA, the CDR3 is TGTGCCAGCAGTTTATTGAACAGGGGCTTGCGTGGCTACACCTTC. This translates into CASSLLNRGLRGYTF. V gene TRBV27 combines with J gene TRBJ1-2; 7 nucleotides agree with TRBD1. The germline V gene has CDR1 MNHEY and CDR2 SMNVEV (reference sequence). The CDR3 runs to 15 residues. The junction had 9 bases not matched to a gene; V was cut back by 1 base and J by 7 bases.

V gene TRBV5-6 combines with J gene TRBJ2-3, with D unclear. V lost 1 base to trimming and J lost 0 bases, with 6 bases between them. The CDR3 runs to 14 residues. Germline V gives CDR1 SGHDT, CDR2 YYEEEE. The CDR3 loop reads CASSLFPSTDTQYF. CDR3 sequence (DNA): TGTGCCAGCAGCTTGTTCCCTAGCACAGATACGCAGTATTTT.

The chain combines TRBV4-1 with TRBJ2-1; the match to TRBD2 covers 8 bases. Germline V lookup: CDR1 MGHRA, CDR2 YSYEKL. The CDR3 extends over 17 amino acids. Unmatched junction bases numbered 7, after V lost 2 bases and J lost 1 base. The CDR3 DNA reads TGCGCCAGCAGCCAAACGTTAGCGGGGTTTTCCTACAATGAGCAGTTCTTC. Translating it yields CASSQTLAGFSYNEQFF.

The rearrangement links TRBV25-1 to TRBJ2-7; TRBD2 aligns across 11 bases. V trimming: 2 bases; J trimming: 1 base; junction bases outside the gene matches: 4. Per the germline V gene, CDR1 is MGHDK and CDR2 is SYGVNS. The length of the CDR3 is 16 residues. Written as DNA, the CDR3 is TGTGCCAGCAGTGAAAGGCTAGCGGGAGGATCCTACGAGCAGTACTTC. It translates to CASSERLAGGSYEQYF.

The V gene is TRBV19, the J gene TRBJ2-1, with unresolved D. Per germline, CDR1 LNHDA and CDR2 SQIVND (reference sequence). There are 12 residues in the CDR3. V was clipped by 3 bases and J by 9 bases, with 9 bases between them. The CDR3 bases are TGTGCCAGTAGTATGGAAGCGAGTGAGCAGTTCTTC. Encoded protein: CASSMEASEQFF.

The V gene is TRBV6-1, the J gene TRBJ1-5; D is undetermined. The CDR3 runs to 16 residues. Germline CDR1 is MNHNS and CDR2 is SASEGT. V gave up 1 base and J gave up 0 bases, with 10 bases separating them. In DNA, the CDR3 is TGTGCCAGCAGTGAAGTCCCGGGGTTTAGCAATCAGCCCCAGCATTTT. Translation gives CASSEVPGFSNQPQHF.

The chain combines TRBV7-9 with TRBJ1-4; 9 nucleotides line up with TRBD1. After removal of 5 bases from V and 6 bases from J, the junction contained 7 bases not matched to a gene. The CDR3 contains 15 residues. The germline gives CDR1 SEHNR, CDR2 FQNEAQ (reference sequence). CDR3 residues: CASSRSRDRDEKLFF. The CDR3 DNA reads TGTGCCAGCAGCCGGTCGCGGGACAGGGATGAAAAACTGTTTTTT.

This clone was picked up a small number of times. This chain links TRBV25-1 with TRBJ2-7; 13 bases map to TRBD2. Per the germline V gene, CDR1 is MGHDK and CDR2 is SYGVNS. With V trimmed by 5 bases and J by 1 base, 5 bases remained unmatched. The CDR3 has 16 residues. The CDR3 DNA is TGTGCCAGCAGTCCCAGGACTAGCGGGGGTTCCTACGAGCAGTACTTC. It translates to CASSPRTSGGSYEQYF.

This clone was recorded only once. The same CDR3 can be traced to other DNA sequences in this sample. The genes are TRBV11-2 and TRBJ2-7; 9 positions match TRBD1. CDR3 size: 15 residues. Germline V gene sequence: CDR1 SGHAT, CDR2 FQNNGV. The J segment lost 4 bases and the V segment lost 1 base, leaving 5 bases of the junction unmatched. CDR3 bases: TGTGCCAGCAGCTTAGGAGGGACAGGGTTATACGAGCAGTACTTC. It encodes CASSLGGTGLYEQYF.

The gene calls are TRBV2 and TRBJ2-7; D is perhaps TRBD1 (6 bases). CDR1 and CDR2 (germline): SNHLY, FYNNEI. V dropped 8 bases and J dropped 3 bases, with 17 bases sitting between them. This CDR3 has 14 amino acids. CDR3 bases: TGTGCCAGCGCCACAGGGTCAGTTTTCTACGAGCAGTACTTC. Amino acid sequence: CASATGSVFYEQYF.